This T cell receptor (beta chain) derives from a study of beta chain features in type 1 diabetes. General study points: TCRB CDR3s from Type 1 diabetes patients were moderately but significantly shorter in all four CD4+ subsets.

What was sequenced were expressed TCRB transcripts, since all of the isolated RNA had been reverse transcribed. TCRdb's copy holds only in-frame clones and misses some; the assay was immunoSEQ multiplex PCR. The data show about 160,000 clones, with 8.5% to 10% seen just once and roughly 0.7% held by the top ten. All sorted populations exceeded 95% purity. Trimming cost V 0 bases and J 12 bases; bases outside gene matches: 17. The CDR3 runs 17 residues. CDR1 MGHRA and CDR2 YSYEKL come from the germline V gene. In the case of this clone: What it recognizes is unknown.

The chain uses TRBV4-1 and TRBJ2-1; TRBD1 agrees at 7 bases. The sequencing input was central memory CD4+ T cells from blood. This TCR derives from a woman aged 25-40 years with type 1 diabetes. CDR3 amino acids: CASSQDDRVGFGGGQFF. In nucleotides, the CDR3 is TGCGCCAGCAGCCAAGACGACAGGGTTGGATTCGGTGGTGGGCAGTTCTTC.